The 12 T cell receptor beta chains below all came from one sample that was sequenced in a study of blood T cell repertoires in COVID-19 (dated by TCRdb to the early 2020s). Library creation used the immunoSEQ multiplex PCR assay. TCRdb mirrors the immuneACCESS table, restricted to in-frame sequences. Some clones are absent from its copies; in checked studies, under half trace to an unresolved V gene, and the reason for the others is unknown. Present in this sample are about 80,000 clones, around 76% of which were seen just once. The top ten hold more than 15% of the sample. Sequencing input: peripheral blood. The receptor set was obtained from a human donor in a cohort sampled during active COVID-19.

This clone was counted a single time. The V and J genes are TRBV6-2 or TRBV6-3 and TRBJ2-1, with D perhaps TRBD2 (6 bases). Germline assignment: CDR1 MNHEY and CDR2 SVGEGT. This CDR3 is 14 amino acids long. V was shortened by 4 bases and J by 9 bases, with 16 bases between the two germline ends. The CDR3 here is CASSWGGMVAEQFF. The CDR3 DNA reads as TGTGCCAGCAGTTGGGGCGGGATGGTCGCTGAGCAGTTCTTC.

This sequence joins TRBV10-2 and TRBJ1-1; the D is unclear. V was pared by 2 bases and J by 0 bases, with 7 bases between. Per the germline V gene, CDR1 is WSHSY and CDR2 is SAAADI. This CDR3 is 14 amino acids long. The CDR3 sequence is CASSENSLNTEAFF. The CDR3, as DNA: TGCGCCAGCAGTGAGAACAGCCTGAACACTGAAGCTTTCTTT.

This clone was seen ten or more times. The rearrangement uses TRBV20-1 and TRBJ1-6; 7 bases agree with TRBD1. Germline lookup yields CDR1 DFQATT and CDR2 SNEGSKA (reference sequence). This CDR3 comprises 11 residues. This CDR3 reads CRTGKNSPLHF. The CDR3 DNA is TGCAGGACAGGGAAGAATTCACCCCTCCACTTT.

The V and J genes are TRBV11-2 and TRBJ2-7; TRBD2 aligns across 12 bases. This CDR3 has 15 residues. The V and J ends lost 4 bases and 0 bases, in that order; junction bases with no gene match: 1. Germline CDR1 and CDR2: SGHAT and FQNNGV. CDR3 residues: CASSWTSGVSYEQYF. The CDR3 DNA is TGTGCCAGCAGCTGGACTAGCGGGGTCTCCTACGAGCAGTACTTC.

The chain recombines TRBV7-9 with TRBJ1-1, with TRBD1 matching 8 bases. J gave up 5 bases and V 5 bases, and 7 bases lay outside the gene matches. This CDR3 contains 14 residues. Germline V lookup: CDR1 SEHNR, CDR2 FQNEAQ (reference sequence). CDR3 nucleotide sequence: TGTGCCAGCAGCCCCGGACAGGGTTCGACTGAAGCTTTCTTT. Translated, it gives CASSPGQGSTEAFF. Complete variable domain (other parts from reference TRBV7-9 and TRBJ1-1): DTGVSQNPRHKITKRGQNVTFRCDPISEHNRLYWYRQTLGQGPEFLTYFQNEAQLEKSRLLSDRFSAERPKGSFSTLEIQRTEQGDSAMYLCASSPGQGSTEAFFGQGTRLTVV.

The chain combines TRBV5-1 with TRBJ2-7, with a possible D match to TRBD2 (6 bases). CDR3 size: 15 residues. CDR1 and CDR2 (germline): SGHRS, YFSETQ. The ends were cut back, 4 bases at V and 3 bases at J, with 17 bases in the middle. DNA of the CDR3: TGCGCCAGCAGCCGCTCGGGAGAAGAGCGCTACGAGCAGTACTTC. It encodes CASSRSGEERYEQYF.

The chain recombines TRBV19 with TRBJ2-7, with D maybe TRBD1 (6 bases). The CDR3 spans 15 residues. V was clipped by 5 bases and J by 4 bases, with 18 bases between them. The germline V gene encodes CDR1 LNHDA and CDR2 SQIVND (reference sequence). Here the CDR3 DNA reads TGTGCCAGTAGTCCCCAGACAGGCGGACTTTACGAGCAGTACTTC. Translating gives CASSPQTGGLYEQYF.

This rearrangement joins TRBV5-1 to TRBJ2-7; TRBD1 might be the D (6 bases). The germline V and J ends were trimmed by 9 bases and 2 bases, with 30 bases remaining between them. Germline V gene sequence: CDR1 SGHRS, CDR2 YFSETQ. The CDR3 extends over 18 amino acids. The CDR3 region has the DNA TGCGCCACCAAAGCGGACTCCGGCAAAAGGTGGGACACCTACGAGCAGTACTTC. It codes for CATKADSGKRWDTYEQYF.

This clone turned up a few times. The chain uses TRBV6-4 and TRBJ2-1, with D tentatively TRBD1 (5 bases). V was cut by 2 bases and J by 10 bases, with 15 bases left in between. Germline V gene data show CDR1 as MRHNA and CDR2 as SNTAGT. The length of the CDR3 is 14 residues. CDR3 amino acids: CASSDGAGLGEQFF. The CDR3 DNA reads TGTGCCAGCAGTGACGGGGCAGGGCTAGGGGAGCAGTTCTTC.

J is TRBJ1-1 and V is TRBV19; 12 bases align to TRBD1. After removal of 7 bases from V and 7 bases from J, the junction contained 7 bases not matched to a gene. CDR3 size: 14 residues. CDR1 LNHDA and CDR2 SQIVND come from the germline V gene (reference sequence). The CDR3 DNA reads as TGTGCCAGTAACCCGGGACAGGGGGCGCGTGAAGCTTTCTTT. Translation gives CASNPGQGAREAFF. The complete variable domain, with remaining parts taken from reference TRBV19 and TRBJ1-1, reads DGGITQSPKYLFRKEGQNVTLSCEQNLNHDAMYWYRQDPGQGLRLIYYSQIVNDFQKGDIAEGYSVSREKKESFPLTVTSAQKNPTAFYLCASNPGQGAREAFFGQGTRLTVV.

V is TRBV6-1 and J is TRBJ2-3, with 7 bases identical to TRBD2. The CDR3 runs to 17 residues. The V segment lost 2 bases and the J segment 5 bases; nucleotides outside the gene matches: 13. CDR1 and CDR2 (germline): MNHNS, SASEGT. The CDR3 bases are TGTGCCAGCAGTGAAACAAGGGCTAGCGGAGCGGGAGATACGCAGTATTTT. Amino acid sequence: CASSETRASGAGDTQYF.

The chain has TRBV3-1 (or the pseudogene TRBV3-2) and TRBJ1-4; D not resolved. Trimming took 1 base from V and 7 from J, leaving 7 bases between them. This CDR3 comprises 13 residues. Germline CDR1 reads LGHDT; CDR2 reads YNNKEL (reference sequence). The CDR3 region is CASSQGGIEKLFF. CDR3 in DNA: TGTGCCAGCAGCCAAGGAGGGATTGAAAAACTGTTTTTT.